The 18 T cell receptor beta chains listed next were all sequenced from one sample in a study of cytomegalovirus exposure and HLA in healthy donors. The PCR employed 60 Vbeta primers together with 13 Jbeta primers. Produced via immunoSEQ multiplex PCR; TCRdb's table is partial and in-frame only. The sample lists 150,000 to 200,000 clones, roughly 74% occurring once. Sequencing used PBMCs. Source of these receptors: a young man in good health and CMV-seropositive.

This clone came up a few times. This chain links TRBV6-1 with TRBJ1-5, with 7 bases fitting TRBD1. The germline V gene encodes CDR1 MNHNS and CDR2 SASEGT. This CDR3 comprises 13 residues. Trimming at V came to 9 bases and at J to 1 base, leaving 3 bases not matched to a gene. The CDR3, as DNA: TGTGCCAGTACAGGGGAAAGCAATCAGCCCCAGCATTTT. Amino acid sequence: CASTGESNQPQHF.

The CDR3 nucleotides are TGCGCCAGCAGCCGGACGGGAGATCCAAACACCGGGGAGCTGTTTTTT. Amino acid sequence: CASSRTGDPNTGELFF. The V and J genes are TRBV5-1 and TRBJ2-2, with a possible D match to TRBD2 (6 bases). Germline lookup yields CDR1 SGHRS and CDR2 YFSETQ. Trimming pared 4 bases from V and 2 bases from J, leaving 15 bases between. This CDR3 comprises 16 residues.

The chain couples TRBV6-4 to TRBJ1-5, with D possibly matching TRBD1 (5 bases). V was clipped by 0 bases and J by 6 bases, with 9 bases between them. The CDR3 sequence is 14 residues long. Germline assignment: CDR1 MRHNA and CDR2 SNTAGT. CDR3 sequence reads: CASSDSGQVQPQHF. For the CDR3, the DNA is TGTGCCAGCAGTGACTCGGGGCAGGTTCAGCCCCAGCATTTT.

The chain employs TRBV20-1 and TRBJ2-7; D unresolved. In germline, CDR1 is DFQATT, CDR2 SNEGSKA (reference sequence). Trimming pared 2 bases from V and 5 bases from J, leaving 7 bases between. The length of the CDR3 is 11 residues. CDR3 nucleotides: TGCAGTGCTAGATGGCTGGACGAGCAGTACTTC. Translating gives CSARWLDEQYF.

This clone appeared a few times. The V gene is TRBV27, the J gene TRBJ2-3, with D possibly being TRBD1 (5 bases). CDR3 length: 14 amino acids. Germline V gene sequence: CDR1 MNHEY, CDR2 SMNVEV (reference sequence). The CDR3: CASMGQGLTDTQYF. CDR3 coding DNA: TGTGCTTCGATGGGGCAGGGCCTCACAGATACGCAGTATTTT.

Here the CDR3 DNA reads TGTGCCAGTAGGGGGACAGGAGGGGTCGAAAAACTGTTTTTT. This encodes CASRGTGGVEKLFF. The V call is TRBV19, the J call TRBJ1-4; 8 nucleotides line up with TRBD1. V lost 6 bases to trimming and J lost 8 bases; unmatched junction nucleotides: 8. The CDR3 is 14 amino acids. The germline V gene encodes CDR1 LNHDA and CDR2 SQIVND (reference sequence).

The genes are TRBV28 and TRBJ1-5; 12 bases agree with TRBD1. Losses at the gene ends were 5 bases for V and 7 bases for J; bases not matched to a gene: 9. This CDR3 comprises 16 residues. Germline values: CDR1 MDHEN, CDR2 SYDVKM. The CDR3, as DNA: TGTGCCAGCAGTCCAGGGGACAGGGGGCGAAGGCAGCCCCAGCATTTT. Translation: CASSPGDRGRRQPQHF.

The gene calls are TRBV5-1 and TRBJ1-1; 7 positions match TRBD1. There are 18 residues in the CDR3. The germline V gene encodes CDR1 SGHRS and CDR2 YFSETQ. V gave up 4 bases and J gave up 0 bases; unmatched junction bases: 15. CDR3 loop: CASSPHGTEKNMNTEAFF. The CDR3 DNA is TGCGCCAGCAGCCCCCATGGGACAGAGAAGAATATGAACACTGAAGCTTTCTTT.

This chain links TRBV5-4 with TRBJ2-2; 9 nucleotides line up with TRBD2. CDR3 length equals 17 residues. V dropped 5 bases and J dropped 1; count of bases not matched to a gene: 9. Per germline, CDR1 SGHNT and CDR2 YYREEE (reference sequence). CDR3 coding DNA: TGTGCCAGCAGTTTCGATCCGACTAGCGGGAACACCGGGGAGCTGTTTTTT. Translation gives CASSFDPTSGNTGELFF.

The chain uses TRBV27 and TRBJ2-2; unclear D gene. V lost 4 bases and J 8 bases, leaving 11 bases between the germline ends. Germline CDR1 reads MNHEY; CDR2 reads SMNVEV (reference sequence). This CDR3 has 13 residues. The DNA for the CDR3 is TGTGCCAGCAGTTACAATTTTCCGGGGGAGCTGTTTTTT. Protein product: CASSYNFPGELFF.

The genes are TRBV9 and TRBJ2-1; the D gene is possibly TRBD2 (5 bases). The germline V gene encodes CDR1 SGDLS and CDR2 YYNGEE. V was cut by 4 bases and J by 3 bases, with 14 bases left in between. The CDR3 loop spans 15 amino acids. Here the CDR3 DNA reads TGTGCCAGCAGCCCAGAGGGTGAGCTCTACAATGAGCAGTTCTTC. It yields the protein CASSPEGELYNEQFF.

This clone has a single count. The chain has TRBV7-9 and TRBJ1-5; D might be TRBD1 (5 bases). This CDR3 has 13 residues. Trimming cost V 3 bases and J 7 bases, with 10 bases left between them. Germline loops: CDR1 SEHNR, CDR2 FQNEAQ (reference sequence). CDR3 sequence reads: CASSFGGDQPQHF. The CDR3 DNA is TGTGCCAGCAGCTTTGGAGGGGACCAGCCCCAGCATTTT.

This clone was counted a single time. The genes are TRBV7-2 and TRBJ2-1, with unresolved D. This CDR3 has 13 residues. V was trimmed by 1 base and J by 6 bases, leaving 7 bases between them. Looked up from germline, CDR1 is SGHTA and CDR2 is FQGNSA. The CDR3 DNA is TGTGCCAGCAGCTTAGGCCCTAGCAATGAGCAGTTCTTC. Amino acid sequence: CASSLGPSNEQFF. Based on the CDR3 plus reference TRBV7-2 and TRBJ2-1, the full variable domain is GAGVSQSPSNKVTEKGKDVELRCDPISGHTALYWYRQSLGQGLEFLIYFQGNSAPDKSGLPSDRFSAERTGGSVSTLTIQRTQQEDSAVYLCASSLGPSNEQFFGPGTRLTVL.

The genes are TRBV10-2 and TRBJ2-1; 8 nucleotides line up with TRBD2. Germline V gene lookup returns CDR1 WSHSY and CDR2 SAAADI. The CDR3 contains 14 residues. V shed 3 bases, J shed 8 bases, and the junction held 6 bases outside the gene matches. The CDR3 region is CASSDIAGRHEQFF. The CDR3 region has the DNA TGCGCCAGCAGTGATATAGCGGGAAGGCATGAGCAGTTCTTC.

The chain uses TRBV27 and TRBJ1-2, with a weak D call TRBD1 (5 bases). The CDR3 has 11 amino acids. Germline CDR1 and CDR2: MNHEY and SMNVEV (reference sequence). V was shortened by 7 bases and J by 11 bases, with 14 bases between the two germline ends. In nucleotides, the CDR3 is TGTGCCAGCATTGACCGTGGGACTTACACCTTC. Its translation is CASIDRGTYTF.

The gene calls are TRBV27 and TRBJ1-1, with unresolved D. The V and J ends lost 3 bases and 8 bases respectively, with 16 bases between them. Germline V gives CDR1 MNHEY, CDR2 SMNVEV (reference sequence). The CDR3 sequence is 14 residues long. CDR3 DNA sequence: TGTGCCAGCAGTTTGCCCGGAAGAAGCGGCGAAGCTTTCTTT. The encoded protein is CASSLPGRSGEAFF.

The chain uses TRBV4-1 and TRBJ2-6; 8 positions match TRBD2. The V and J ends lost 2 bases and 4 bases, in that order; junction bases with no gene match: 7. Germline CDR1 and CDR2: MGHRA and YSYEKL. The CDR3 runs 17 residues. The CDR3 region is CASSQTGGPRGANVLTF. The CDR3 coding sequence is TGCGCCAGCAGCCAAACGGGGGGGCCGAGGGGGGCCAACGTCCTGACTTTC.

DNA of the CDR3: TGTGCCAGCAGAAATGGGGACAGGTGGATCGAAAACATTCAGTACTTC. Translated: CASRNGDRWIENIQYF. The J gene is TRBJ2-4, the V gene TRBV6-6, with 8 positions matching TRBD1. CDR3 length equals 16 residues. V was pared by 6 bases and J by 5 bases, with 12 bases of the junction left unmatched. Germline CDR1 MNHNY, CDR2 SVGAGI (reference sequence).